This T cell receptor (beta chain) derives from a study of cytomegalovirus exposure and HLA in healthy donors. Findings and caveats of the study: Later on, a genetic analysis was performed. It linked a missense variant in DCLRE1C with V- and J-gene trimming of TCR beta. Later on, an analysis tied approximately 17,000 TCR beta sequences to HLA alleles at 0.05 false discovery rate.

CDR3 size: 14 residues. J gave up 6 bases and V 4 bases, and 10 bases lay outside the gene matches. CDR1 is SGDLS, CDR2 YYNGEE, per germline. Worth noting for this clone: Its antigen remains unidentified.

A multiplex PCR was run with 60 Vbeta primers and 13 Jbeta primers. Sequencing used immunoSEQ multiplex PCR; TCRdb keeps in-frame clones, though not all of them. The table has approximately 160,000 clones, around 80% seen once; the top ten hold about 7%. The rearrangement links TRBV9 to TRBJ2-7; TRBD1 matches at 7 bases. This clonotype was sampled from a man aged 25 to 40 in good health and CMV-seropositive. The sample consisted of PBMCs. The DNA of the CDR3 is TGTGCCAGCAGCCCACAGACAGGGCTGCGCGAGCAGTACTTC. This codes for CASSPQTGLREQYF.